Listed below are T cell receptor beta chains from one sample, sequenced in a study of CD8 T cells in ankylosing spondylitis. TCRdb passed the 5' RACE reads through MiXCR, listing each CDR3 protein once. Among about 130,000 distinct CDR3 sequences, roughly an eighth were seen once, and the ten largest hold approximately 3%. The sample comprised blood, either unsorted or a sorted T cell fraction (not recorded which). The source is a female donor with ankylosing spondylitis or in good health (not recorded which). CDR3s include the opening cysteine and the closing phenylalanine or tryptophan. D genes are given only for firm matches. Clone sizes are given selectively: once, few, many, or a class where the clone is expanded.

j_gene | v_gene | d_gene | abundance | CDR3nt | CDR3aa
TRBJ2-7 | TRBV29-1 | NA | many | TGCAGCGTTGAGTCAGGCACATCCTACGAGCAGTACTTC | CSVESGTSYEQYF
TRBJ2-6 | TRBV14 | NA | many | TGTGCCAGCAGCCAAGGGCTGGTAAGCTGGGACGTCCTGACTTTC | CASSQGLVSWDVLTF
TRBJ2-3 | TRBV7-2 | NA | many | TGTGCCAGCAGCTTCTACAGCGGGAGCACAGATACGCAGTATTTT | CASSFYSGSTDTQYF
TRBJ1-2 | TRBV12-3/TRBV12-4 | NA | NA | TGTGCCAGCAGGCTCCAGGGTAACTATGGCTACACCTTC | CASRLQGNYGYTF
TRBJ2-6 | TRBV28 | NA | NA | TGTGCCAGCAGAACCCCGACAGTCCACTCTGGGGCCAACGGCCTGACTTTC | CASRTPTVHSGANGLTF
TRBJ1-4 | TRBV20-1 | NA | few | TGCAGTGCTACCGGGGCCTCGAATGAAAAACTGTTTTTT | CSATGASNEKLFF
TRBJ1-6 | TRBV20-1 | TRBD1 | many | TGCAGTGCTCCGGACTACCGGGACAGGGCTTCACCCCTCCACTTT | CSAPDYRDRASPLHF
TRBJ1-1 | TRBV28 | NA | NA | TGTGCCAGCAGTTTCTGGGGGTCGGGAGGTGCCACTGAAGCTTTCTTT | CASSFWGSGGATEAFF
TRBJ2-5 | TRBV27 | NA | few | TGTGCCAGCAGTTATGGACAGCTAGAGACCCAGTACTTC | CASSYGQLETQYF
TRBJ2-1 | TRBV12-3/TRBV12-4 | TRBD2 | NA | TGTGCCAGCAGTTTAGGAGCGGGGGTTACCTACAATGAGCAGTTCTTC | CASSLGAGVTYNEQFF
TRBJ2-1 | TRBV9 | TRBD1 | NA | TGTGCCAGCAGCCGACAGGGGGGCTACAATGAGCAGTTCTTC | CASSRQGGYNEQFF
TRBJ2-7 | TRBV12-3/TRBV12-4 | TRBD1 | NA | TGTGCCAGCAGGCAGACAGGGAAAGGCGAGCAGTACTTC | CASRQTGKGEQYF
TRBJ2-3 | TRBV5-1 | NA | few | TGCGCCAGCAGCTTGGAGCGGTACACAGATACGCAGTATTTT | CASSLERYTDTQYF
TRBJ2-1 | TRBV11-3 | NA | NA | TGTGCCAGCAGCACCAGGGGAATGGGTGAGCAGTTCTTC | CASSTRGMGEQFF
TRBJ2-1 | TRBV25-1 | TRBD2 | NA | TGTGCCAGCAGTGAAACCAGCGGGGCCGCCTACAATGAGCAGTTCTTC | CASSETSGAAYNEQFF
TRBJ2-1 | TRBV11-3 | NA | NA | TGTGCTCCTCGGGCGGGACCAAGGATCTCCTACAATGAGCAGTTCTTC | CAPRAGPRISYNEQFF
TRBJ2-7 | TRBV27 | TRBD1 | many | TGTGCCAGCAGTGCCAAACCGGACAGGGTTTACGAGCAGTACTTC | CASSAKPDRVYEQYF
TRBJ2-7 | TRBV19 | NA | NA | TGTGCCAGTAGTGACGGCCCGACCTACGAGCAGTACTTC | CASSDGPTYEQYF